The clone carrying this T cell receptor (beta chain) is a singleton in its sample. Random hexamers primed reverse transcription of roughly 0.5 to 1 ug RNA. TCRdb re-called the immunoSEQ multiplex PCR reads through MiXCR, storing one row per CDR3 protein. Counted here are roughly 150,000 distinct CDR3 sequences, about 95% occurring once; the ten biggest clones make up 0.15%. The data were obtained in a study of CD8 T cells in Susac syndrome. Per the germline V gene, CDR1 is SGHAT and CDR2 is FQNNGV. CDR3 length: 14 amino acids. The V end lost 2 bases, the J end lost 11 bases, and 16 bases lay between the germline ends.

This receptor was obtained from a human donor with multiple sclerosis. Sequencing input: CD8+ T cells from PBMCs. The chain has TRBV11-2 and TRBJ1-5, with D perhaps TRBD1 (6 bases). CDR3 in amino acids: CASSLSGEGSTQHF. The CDR3 bases are TGTGCCAGCAGCTTATCAGGGGAGGGTTCGACCCAGCATTTT.